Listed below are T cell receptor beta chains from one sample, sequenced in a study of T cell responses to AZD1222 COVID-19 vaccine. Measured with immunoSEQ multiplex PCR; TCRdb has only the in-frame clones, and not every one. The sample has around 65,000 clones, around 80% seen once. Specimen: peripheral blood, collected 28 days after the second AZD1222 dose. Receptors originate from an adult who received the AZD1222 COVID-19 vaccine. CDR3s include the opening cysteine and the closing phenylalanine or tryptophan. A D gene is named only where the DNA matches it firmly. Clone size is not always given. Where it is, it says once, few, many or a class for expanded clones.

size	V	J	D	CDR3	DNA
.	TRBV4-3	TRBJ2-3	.	CASSQAGGGDTQYF	TGCGCCAGCAGCCAAGCGGGTGGTGGGGATACGCAGTATTTT
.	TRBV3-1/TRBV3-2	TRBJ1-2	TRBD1	CASSQDQGQFNYGYTF	TGTGCCAGCAGCCAAGATCAGGGACAGTTTAACTATGGCTACACCTTC
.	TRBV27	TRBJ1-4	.	CASSLPPKGLRTVF	TGTGCCAGCAGTTTACCACCTAAAGGATTAAGGACTGTTTTT
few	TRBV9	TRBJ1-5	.	CASSVDRVGQPQHF	TGTGCCAGCAGCGTAGACAGGGTAGGCCAGCCCCAGCATTTT
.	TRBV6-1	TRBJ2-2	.	CASSEYSSNTGELFF	TGTGCCAGCAGTGAGTACAGCTCGAACACCGGGGAGCTGTTTTTT
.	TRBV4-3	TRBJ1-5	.	CASSHRGHQPQHF	TGCGCCAGCAGCCACAGGGGACATCAGCCCCAGCATTTT
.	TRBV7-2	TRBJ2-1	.	CASSFKPGANEQFF	TGTGCCAGCAGCTTCAAACCTGGGGCCAATGAGCAGTTCTTC
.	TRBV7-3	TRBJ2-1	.	CASSRRGAGSSYNEQFF	TGTGCCAGCAGCCGGCGGGGAGCCGGGAGCTCCTACAATGAGCAGTTCTTC
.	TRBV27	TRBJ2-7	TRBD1	CASSPRDRGLYYEQYF	TGTGCCAGCAGTCCCCGGGACAGGGGGCTGTATTACGAGCAGTACTTC
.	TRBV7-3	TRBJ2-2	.	CASSSGSTGELFF	TGTGCCAGCAGCTCGGGTTCCACCGGGGAGCTGTTTTTT
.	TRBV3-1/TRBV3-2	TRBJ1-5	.	CASSQVGRGNQPQHF	TGTGCCAGCAGCCAAGTCGGCAGGGGAAATCAGCCCCAGCATTTT
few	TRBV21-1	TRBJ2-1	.	CASTLSRTLKNNEQFF	TGTGCCAGCACCCTATCTCGGACCTTAAAAAACAATGAGCAGTTCTTC
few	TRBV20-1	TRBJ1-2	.	CSASTGASRGYTF	TGCAGTGCTAGTACGGGGGCATCGCGTGGCTACACCTTC
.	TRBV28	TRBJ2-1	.	CATGETSYNEQFF	TGTGCCACCGGGGAGACCTCCTACAATGAGCAGTTCTTC
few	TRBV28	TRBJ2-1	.	CASSSREWFYNEQFF	TGTGCCAGCAGTTCTCGGGAGTGGTTCTACAATGAGCAGTTCTTC
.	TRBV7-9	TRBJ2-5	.	CASSPTSRGGETQYF	TGTGCCAGCAGTCCTACGTCCAGGGGGGGGGAGACCCAGTACTTC
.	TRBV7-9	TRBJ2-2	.	CATRADGLINTGELFF	TGTGCCACGAGGGCCGATGGACTTATCAACACCGGGGAGCTGTTTTTT
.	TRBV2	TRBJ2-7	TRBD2	CASSEPLNSGGKQYF	TGTGCCAGCAGTGAACCCCTAAATAGCGGGGGGAAGCAGTACTTC
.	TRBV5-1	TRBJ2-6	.	CASSLPSSGANVLTF	TGCGCCAGCAGCTTGCCCAGCTCTGGGGCCAACGTCCTGACTTTC
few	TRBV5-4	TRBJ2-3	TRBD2	CASSLKWRAGGTDTQYF	TGTGCCAGCAGCTTGAAGTGGCGAGCGGGAGGGACAGATACGCAGTATTTT
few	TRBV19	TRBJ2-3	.	CASLGGVADTQYF	TGTGCCAGCCTCGGAGGAGTCGCAGATACGCAGTATTTT
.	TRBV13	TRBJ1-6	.	CASSSRRGGALSPLHF	TGTGCCAGCAGCTCCCGGAGGGGGGGGGCCTTGTCACCCCTCCACTTT
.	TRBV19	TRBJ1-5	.	CASSTGVQPQHF	TGTGCCAGTAGTACAGGGGTCCAGCCCCAGCATTTT
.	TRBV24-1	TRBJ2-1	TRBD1	CATSDSGGKGGNSYNEQFF	TGTGCCACCAGTGATTCAGGGGGTAAGGGCGGAAACTCCTACAATGAGCAGTTCTTC
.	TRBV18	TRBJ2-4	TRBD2	CASSREGLGKNIQYF	TGTGCCAGCTCACGGGAGGGCCTTGGCAAAAACATTCAGTACTTC
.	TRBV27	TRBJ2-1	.	CASSFLDSRGYNEQFF	TGTGCCAGCAGTTTCCTCGACTCGAGGGGATACAATGAGCAGTTCTTC
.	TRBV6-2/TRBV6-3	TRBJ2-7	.	CASSSGRASYEQYF	TGTGCCAGCAGTTCGGGCAGGGCCTCCTACGAGCAGTACTTC
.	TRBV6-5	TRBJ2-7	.	CASGYRPYEQYF	TGTGCCAGCGGATACCGTCCCTACGAGCAGTACTTC
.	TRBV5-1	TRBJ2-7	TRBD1	CASSYLNPGQGVLSSYEQYF	TGCGCCAGCTCTTACCTTAATCCGGGACAGGGGGTTTTGAGCTCCTACGAGCAGTACTTC
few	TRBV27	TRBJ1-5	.	CASSLLGGLSNQPQHF	TGTGCCAGCAGTTTGTTGGGGGGTCTCAGCAATCAGCCCCAGCATTTT
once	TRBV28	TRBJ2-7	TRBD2	CATSLGIGLADSYEQYF	TGTGCCACTTCCCTGGGAATCGGACTAGCGGACTCCTACGAGCAGTACTTC
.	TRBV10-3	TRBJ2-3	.	CAIRGGIGTDTQYF	TGTGCCATCAGAGGGGGTATCGGCACAGATACGCAGTATTTT
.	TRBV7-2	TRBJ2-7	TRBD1	CASSRDRVSEQYF	TGTGCCAGCAGCCGGGACAGGGTAAGCGAGCAGTACTTC
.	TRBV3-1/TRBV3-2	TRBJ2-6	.	CASSRITPSGANVLTF	TGTGCCAGCAGCCGAATCACCCCTTCTGGGGCCAACGTCCTGACTTTC
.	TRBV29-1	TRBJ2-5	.	CSVGGETQYF	TGCAGCGTCGGCGGAGAGACCCAGTACTTC
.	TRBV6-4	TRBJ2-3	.	CASSELASTDTQYF	TGTGCCAGCAGTGAGCTTGCCAGTACAGATACGCAGTATTTT
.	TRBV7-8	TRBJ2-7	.	CASSLGGGIGYEQYF	TGTGCCAGCAGCTTAGGAGGAGGGATTGGCTACGAGCAGTACTTC
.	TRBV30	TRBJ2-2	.	CAWSVKAGTGELFF	TGTGCCTGGAGTGTAAAAGCCGGCACCGGGGAGCTGTTTTTT
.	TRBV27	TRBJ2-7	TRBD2	CASRMTSGTTYEQYF	TGTGCCAGCAGGATGACTAGCGGTACCACCTACGAGCAGTACTTC
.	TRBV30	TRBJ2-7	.	CAADWGPYEQYF	TGTGCCGCGGACTGGGGACCTTACGAGCAGTACTTC
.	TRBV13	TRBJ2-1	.	CASSFGLVGLEQFF	TGTGCCAGCAGCTTTGGGCTAGTGGGGCTTGAGCAGTTCTTC